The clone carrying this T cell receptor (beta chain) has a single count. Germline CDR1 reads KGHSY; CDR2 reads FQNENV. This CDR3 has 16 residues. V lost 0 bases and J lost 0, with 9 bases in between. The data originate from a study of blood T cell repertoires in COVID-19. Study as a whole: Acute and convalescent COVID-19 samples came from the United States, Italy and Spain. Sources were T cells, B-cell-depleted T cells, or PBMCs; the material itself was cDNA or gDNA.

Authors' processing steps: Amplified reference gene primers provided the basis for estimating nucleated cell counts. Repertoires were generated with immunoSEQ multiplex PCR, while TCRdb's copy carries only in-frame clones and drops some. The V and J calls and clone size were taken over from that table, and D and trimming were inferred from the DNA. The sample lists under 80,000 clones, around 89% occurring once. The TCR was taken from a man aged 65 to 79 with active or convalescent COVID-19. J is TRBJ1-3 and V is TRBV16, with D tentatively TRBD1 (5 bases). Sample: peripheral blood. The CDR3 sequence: CASSQSRVTSGNTIYF. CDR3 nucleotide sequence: TGTGCCAGCAGCCAATCCAGGGTGACCTCTGGAAACACCATATATTTT.